Detailed here is one T cell receptor (beta chain). Its antigen is not known. In the sorted-subset replicate PCRs, approximately 200 ng DNA, 25,000 to 30,000 T cell genomes, was used. Generated by immunoSEQ multiplex PCR, the TCRdb table keeps only in-frame clones and is missing some. The sample gives some 2,000,000 clones, about 95% of which show up once; roughly 1.1% is in the top ten. Positively selected for CCR7, the CD45RO-negative cells used as naive CD8 cells excluded terminally differentiated effector memory CD45RA+ cells. Donors were healthy HIV-negative adults without recent acute infections or vaccinations. This record comes from a study of shared clonotypes between healthy human individuals. Study-level background: Aged between 18 and 49, the donors were a couple of women and a few men. Whole-study findings and limits: Estimated richness was generally greater in naive than memory subsets.

The V gene's germline CDR1 is SQVTM and CDR2 ANQGSEA. The CDR3 sequence is 17 residues long. Losses at the gene ends were 0 bases for V and 5 bases for J; bases not matched to a gene: 12. Sequenced material: naive CD8+ T cells sorted from blood. The J gene is TRBJ2-2, the V gene TRBV29-1; 7 bases match TRBD1. The clonotype comes from a man between 18 and 35 years old in good health. Here the CDR3 reads CSVEDLSQGVWTGELFF. CDR3 sequence (DNA): TGCAGCGTTGAAGATCTTTCGCAGGGGGTCTGGACCGGGGAGCTGTTTTTT.